The clone carrying this T cell receptor beta chain was counted once. This sample was taken from a study of blood T cell repertoires in COVID-19. Looking at the study overall: The analysed material was cDNA or gDNA that came from T cells, B-cell-depleted T cells, or PBMCs.

Assay: immunoSEQ multiplex PCR; the TCRdb copy retains only in-frame clones and omits some. This table has 100,000 to 150,000 clones, around 89% appearing once. V was shortened by 3 bases and J by 2 bases, with 11 bases between the two germline ends. Germline V gene sequence: CDR1 MNHEY, CDR2 SVGAGI. CDR3 size: 14 residues. Sequenced material: peripheral blood. The gene calls are TRBV6-5 and TRBJ2-7; D ambiguous. The receptor was isolated from a man in his sixties with COVID-19, enrolled during active disease. In nucleotides, the CDR3 is TGTGCCAGCAGTTATAACCAGGTTGCCTACGAGCAGTACTTC. Its translation is CASSYNQVAYEQYF.